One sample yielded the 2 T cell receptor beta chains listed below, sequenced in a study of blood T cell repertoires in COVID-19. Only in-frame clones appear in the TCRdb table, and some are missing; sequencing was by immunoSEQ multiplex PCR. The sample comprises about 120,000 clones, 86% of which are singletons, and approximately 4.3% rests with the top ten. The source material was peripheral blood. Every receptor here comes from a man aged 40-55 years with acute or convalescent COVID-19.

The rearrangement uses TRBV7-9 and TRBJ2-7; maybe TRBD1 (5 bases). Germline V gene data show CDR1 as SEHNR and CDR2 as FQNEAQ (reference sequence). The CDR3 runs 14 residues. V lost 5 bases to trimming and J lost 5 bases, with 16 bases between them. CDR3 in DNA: TGTGCCAGCAGCCAGATATTAGGGGCAAACGAGCAGTACTTC. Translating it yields CASSQILGANEQYF.

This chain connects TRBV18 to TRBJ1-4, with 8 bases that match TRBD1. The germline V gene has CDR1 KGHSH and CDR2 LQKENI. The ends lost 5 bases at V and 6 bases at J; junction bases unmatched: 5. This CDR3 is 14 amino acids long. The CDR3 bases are TGTGCCAGCTCAACCGACAGGGGTCATGAAAAACTGTTTTTT. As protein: CASSTDRGHEKLFF.